This entry concerns a single TCR beta chain. No cognate antigen has been identified for it. No base quality information exists; no much larger clone differs at one position. TCRbeta CDR3 regions were amplified from genomic DNA by means of the immunoSEQ Assay, a bias-controlled multiplex PCR. The paper's data handling went like this. Within the assay, amplification of reference gene primers was used to estimate how many nucleated cells each sample contained. Sequence reads were collapsed and filtered to measure the absolute abundance of every unique TCRbeta CDR3 rearrangement. For each sample, productive Simpson clonality was calculated as the square root of Simpson's diversity index across productive rearrangements. TCRdb carries this immuneACCESS record with in-frame sequences only. Its versions omit some clonotypes, under half of them owing to an unresolved V gene in the studies checked, with the rest unexplained. V, J and clone size are taken as reported in that table, and D and trimming were inferred from the DNA itself. This sample is represented by roughly 200,000 clones; 88% of them were singletons. The ten most abundant clones make up around 1.5% of the sample.

The collaborating institutions used their own protocols to collect whole blood in K2EDTA tubes. For TCRbeta analysis, collaborators shipped samples as frozen whole blood, isolated PBMCs, or DNA extracted from either of those sample types. The data were obtained in a study of blood T cell repertoires in COVID-19 (TCRdb year 2020). With regard to the full study: Samples covering the acute and convalescent phases of COVID-19 were provided by collaborators in the United States, Italy and Spain. The repertoires were released in a freely available public database intended as a resource for research on the immune response to SARS-CoV-2. Deeply sampled blood TCRbeta repertoires from subjects exposed to, actively infected with, or recovered from COVID-19 were included in the dataset. The prospective study material was composed of cDNA or gDNA derived from T cells, B-cell-depleted T cells, or PBMCs. Nearly every sample came with metadata listing a de-identified subject ID, COVID-19 status, age in years and sex. The samples were drawn from two sources: the first 160 participants of the ongoing ImmuneRACE study, and 950 to 1,500 subjects contributed by 6 global collaborators. Where available, HLA class I and class II types were obtained from metadata supplied by the sample provider rather than from assay-based typing.

CDR1 and CDR2, looked up from the germline V gene (reference sequence), are LNHDA and SQIVND. The CDR3, cysteine through phenylalanine, is 15 amino acids long. Only the CDR3 region is kept as DNA, spanning 45 bases read in frame from base 1. Trimming leaves V shorter by 2 bases and J shorter by 0 bases, with the junction holding 3 bases beyond the gene matches. The research as a whole found: The quantity of clinical and demographic metadata differed by source and by participant and was supplied without curation.

The receptor was derived from a man aged 18 to 30 with active or convalescent COVID-19. The sample comprised peripheral blood. Here the chain combines TRBV19 and TRBJ1-1; 7 junctional bases match TRBD1. The sequenced DNA: TGTGCCAGTAGTATATCGACAGGGATGAACACTGAAGCTTTCTTT. This translates into CASSISTGMNTEAFF.